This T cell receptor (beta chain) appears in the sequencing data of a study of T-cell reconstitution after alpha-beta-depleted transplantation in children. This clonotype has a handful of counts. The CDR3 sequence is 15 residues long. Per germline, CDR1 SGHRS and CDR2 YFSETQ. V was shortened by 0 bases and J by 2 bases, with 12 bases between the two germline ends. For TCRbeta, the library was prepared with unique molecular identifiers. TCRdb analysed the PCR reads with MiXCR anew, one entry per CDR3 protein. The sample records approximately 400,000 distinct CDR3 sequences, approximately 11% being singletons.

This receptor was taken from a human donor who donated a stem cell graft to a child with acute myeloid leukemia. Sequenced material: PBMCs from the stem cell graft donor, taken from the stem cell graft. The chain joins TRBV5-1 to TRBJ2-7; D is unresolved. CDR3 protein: CASSLAPISTYEQYF. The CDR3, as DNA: TGCGCCAGCAGCTTGGCTCCGATCTCAACCTACGAGCAGTACTTC.